This TCR beta chain was captured by sequencing in a study of OX40 agonist ivuxolimab in advanced cancers. Study-level information: Patients received ivuxolimab, an agonistic anti-OX40 (CD134) antibody. Of the participants, about 40% had some prior anti-PD-1, anti-PD-L1 or anti-CTLA-4 therapy, which was allowed.

The protocol was immunoSEQ multiplex PCR, while the TCRdb copy is restricted to in-frame clones and leaves out a portion. This table holds some 90,000 clones, around 87% found once. V lost 2 bases to trimming and J lost 6 bases, with 11 bases between them. CDR3 size: 15 residues. Germline V gene sequence: CDR1 MDHEN, CDR2 SYDVKM. Sequencing used CD4+ or CD8+ T cells sorted from blood, obtained in a trial of the OX40 agonist ivuxolimab. The TCR was taken from an adult with an advanced solid tumor such as melanoma, head and neck, liver or kidney cancer. This chain joins TRBV28 and TRBJ1-6, with TRBD1 as a possible D gene (5 bases). The CDR3 DNA sequence: TGTGCCAGCAGTTTAGTGCAGGGAGGTAATTCACCCCTCCACTTT. Translating gives CASSLVQGGNSPLHF.